These T cell receptor beta chains were read from a single sample in a study of PD-1 blockade in classical Hodgkin lymphoma. Sequencing used immunoSEQ multiplex PCR; TCRdb keeps in-frame clones, though not all of them. Altogether 120,000 to 150,000 clones are present, approximately 80% being singletons, with the ten largest covering about 9%. The sample in question was peripheral blood mononuclear cells (PBMCs), obtained before the second cycle of nivolumab. These receptors were obtained from a human donor with classical Hodgkin lymphoma. Both conserved end residues are part of each CDR3. The order of the fields is V gene, clone size, J gene, D gene, CDR3 DNA, CDR3 protein. D genes are given only for firm matches. Size is omitted from some rows. Given values are once, few, many or a class for expanded clones.

TRBV28	.	TRBJ2-2	.	TGTGCCAGTGGGACGGCGAACACCGGGGAGCTGTTTTTT	CASGTANTGELFF
TRBV4-2	.	TRBJ2-3	.	TGTGCCAGCAGTCCAGGCCGGGGTAGCAGAGATACGCAGTATTTT	CASSPGRGSRDTQYF
TRBV6-5	.	TRBJ1-2	.	TGTGCCAGCAGCAGCGGGACACAACATAACTATGGCTACACCTTC	CASSSGTQHNYGYTF
TRBV27	few	TRBJ1-2	TRBD1	TGTGCCAGCAGCGCTGACCCCTGGACAGGTGGGACGGGTGGCTACACCTTC	CASSADPWTGGTGGYTF
TRBV19	.	TRBJ1-4	.	TGTGCCAGTAGTACCCTCAGGGAGGACGAAAAACTGTTTTTT	CASSTLREDEKLFF
TRBV6-5	.	TRBJ1-4	.	TGTGCCAGCAGTTACTCCGGCAGGGTTCTTGAAAAACTGTTTTTT	CASSYSGRVLEKLFF
TRBV19	.	TRBJ2-1	TRBD1	TGTGCCAGTAGTACCTCAGGACAGGGGGGCTACAATGAGCAGTTCTTC	CASSTSGQGGYNEQFF
TRBV2	many	TRBJ2-3	.	TGTGCCAGCAGTGCGACTCGGAGCCCTGGTACGCAGTATTTT	CASSATRSPGTQYF
TRBV4-3	.	TRBJ1-1	.	TGCGCCAGCAGCCAATATGAGGTAACTGAAGCTTTCTTT	CASSQYEVTEAFF
TRBV18	.	TRBJ2-3	TRBD2	TGTGCCAGCTCACCGATGCGGGAGGTTGCAGATACGCAGTATTTT	CASSPMREVADTQYF
TRBV5-4	.	TRBJ2-7	TRBD2	TGTGCCAGCAGCGGAACTAGCGGGGGTTTCTCCGAGCAGTACTTC	CASSGTSGGFSEQYF
TRBV7-2	.	TRBJ1-3	.	TGTGCCAGCAGCCCTGGGACACAAGGAAACACCATATATTTT	CASSPGTQGNTIYF
TRBV5-1	.	TRBJ2-1	TRBD2	TGCGCCAGCAGCTTAATAGCGGGGCCAGGGTATGAGCAGTTCTTC	CASSLIAGPGYEQFF
TRBV30	.	TRBJ1-4	.	TGTGCCTGGACGAGCGGCCAAAAGGGACCAAATGAAAAACTGTTTTTT	CAWTSGQKGPNEKLFF
TRBV28	.	TRBJ2-3	TRBD2	TGTGCCGCCACCGGGACTAGCGGGAGGGCCCTCGGCACAGATACGCAGTATTTT	CAATGTSGRALGTDTQYF
TRBV6-1	few	TRBJ2-7	TRBD1	TGTGCCAGCAGTGGGCGCAGGGGGCGGATAGGCGAGCAGTACTTC	CASSGRRGRIGEQYF
TRBV19	many	TRBJ1-1	.	TGTGCCAGTAAGTGGGACAAGACGGCATGGGAAGCTTTCTTT	CASKWDKTAWEAFF
TRBV4-3	.	TRBJ2-7	.	TGCGCCAGCAGCCAAGTCGGCCCATCCTACGAGCAGTACTTC	CASSQVGPSYEQYF
TRBV6-5	.	TRBJ1-5	TRBD1	TGTGCCAGCAGCCGTGGGACAGAGAATCAGCCCCAGCATTTT	CASSRGTENQPQHF
TRBV6-4	.	TRBJ2-3	TRBD2	TGTGCCAGCAGTAGAAGCGGGAGTGGCACGCAGTATTTT	CASSRSGSGTQYF
TRBV6-5	.	TRBJ2-7	.	TGTGCCATCAGTGAGCCAAACGAGGGTATACAGTACTTC	CAISEPNEGIQYF
TRBV2	.	TRBJ2-5	TRBD1	TGTGCCAGCAGAGAGACAGGGCTGCAAGAGACCCAGTACTTC	CASRETGLQETQYF
TRBV6-5	.	TRBJ2-7	TRBD2	TGTGCCAGCAGATGGACTAGCGGATCTTCCTACGAGCAGTACTTC	CASRWTSGSSYEQYF
TRBV6-5	.	TRBJ2-1	TRBD1	TGTGCCAGCAGTTCCCCGGACAGGCGAAATGAGCAGTTCTTC	CASSSPDRRNEQFF
TRBV19	.	TRBJ1-2	.	TGTGCCAGTAGTCCCGCAGGAAATCTCTATGGCTACACCTTC	CASSPAGNLYGYTF
TRBV19	once	TRBJ2-7	TRBD1	TGTGCCAGTAGTATCTCTCCCACAGGGGGATTCTACGAGCAGTACTTC	CASSISPTGGFYEQYF
TRBV18	.	TRBJ2-1	.	TGTGCCAGCTCACCAGGACAGCTGATCTACAATGAGCAGTTCTTC	CASSPGQLIYNEQFF
TRBV7-9	.	TRBJ2-7	.	TGTGCCAGCAGTGGGCGGTTCATCGAGCAGTACTTC	CASSGRFIEQYF